This TCR beta chain came from a study of blood T cell repertoires in COVID-19. This clone appeared once. V dropped 5 bases and J dropped 6 bases, with 12 bases sitting between them. Germline V gives CDR1 SGHRS, CDR2 YFSETQ. CDR3 length equals 13 residues. Using immunoSEQ multiplex PCR, the repertoire was profiled, and TCRdb retains in-frame clones only, with some absent. The table lists over 200,000 clones, roughly 85% of them singletons. Participants were aged about 18 to 95 years, lived in 24 US areas, and enrolled virtually. Either two negative PCRs, clearance, or symptom resolution qualified Cohort 3 donors as recovered.

Material: PBMCs or T cells enriched from blood (not recorded which). The TCR sequence derives from a woman in her fifties or sixties who had recovered from COVID-19. The V gene is TRBV5-1, the J gene TRBJ2-1; weak D call: TRBD2 (6 bases). CDR3 residues: CASRVGGVNEQFF. The CDR3 region has the DNA TGCGCCAGCAGGGTTGGCGGGGTCAATGAGCAGTTCTTC.